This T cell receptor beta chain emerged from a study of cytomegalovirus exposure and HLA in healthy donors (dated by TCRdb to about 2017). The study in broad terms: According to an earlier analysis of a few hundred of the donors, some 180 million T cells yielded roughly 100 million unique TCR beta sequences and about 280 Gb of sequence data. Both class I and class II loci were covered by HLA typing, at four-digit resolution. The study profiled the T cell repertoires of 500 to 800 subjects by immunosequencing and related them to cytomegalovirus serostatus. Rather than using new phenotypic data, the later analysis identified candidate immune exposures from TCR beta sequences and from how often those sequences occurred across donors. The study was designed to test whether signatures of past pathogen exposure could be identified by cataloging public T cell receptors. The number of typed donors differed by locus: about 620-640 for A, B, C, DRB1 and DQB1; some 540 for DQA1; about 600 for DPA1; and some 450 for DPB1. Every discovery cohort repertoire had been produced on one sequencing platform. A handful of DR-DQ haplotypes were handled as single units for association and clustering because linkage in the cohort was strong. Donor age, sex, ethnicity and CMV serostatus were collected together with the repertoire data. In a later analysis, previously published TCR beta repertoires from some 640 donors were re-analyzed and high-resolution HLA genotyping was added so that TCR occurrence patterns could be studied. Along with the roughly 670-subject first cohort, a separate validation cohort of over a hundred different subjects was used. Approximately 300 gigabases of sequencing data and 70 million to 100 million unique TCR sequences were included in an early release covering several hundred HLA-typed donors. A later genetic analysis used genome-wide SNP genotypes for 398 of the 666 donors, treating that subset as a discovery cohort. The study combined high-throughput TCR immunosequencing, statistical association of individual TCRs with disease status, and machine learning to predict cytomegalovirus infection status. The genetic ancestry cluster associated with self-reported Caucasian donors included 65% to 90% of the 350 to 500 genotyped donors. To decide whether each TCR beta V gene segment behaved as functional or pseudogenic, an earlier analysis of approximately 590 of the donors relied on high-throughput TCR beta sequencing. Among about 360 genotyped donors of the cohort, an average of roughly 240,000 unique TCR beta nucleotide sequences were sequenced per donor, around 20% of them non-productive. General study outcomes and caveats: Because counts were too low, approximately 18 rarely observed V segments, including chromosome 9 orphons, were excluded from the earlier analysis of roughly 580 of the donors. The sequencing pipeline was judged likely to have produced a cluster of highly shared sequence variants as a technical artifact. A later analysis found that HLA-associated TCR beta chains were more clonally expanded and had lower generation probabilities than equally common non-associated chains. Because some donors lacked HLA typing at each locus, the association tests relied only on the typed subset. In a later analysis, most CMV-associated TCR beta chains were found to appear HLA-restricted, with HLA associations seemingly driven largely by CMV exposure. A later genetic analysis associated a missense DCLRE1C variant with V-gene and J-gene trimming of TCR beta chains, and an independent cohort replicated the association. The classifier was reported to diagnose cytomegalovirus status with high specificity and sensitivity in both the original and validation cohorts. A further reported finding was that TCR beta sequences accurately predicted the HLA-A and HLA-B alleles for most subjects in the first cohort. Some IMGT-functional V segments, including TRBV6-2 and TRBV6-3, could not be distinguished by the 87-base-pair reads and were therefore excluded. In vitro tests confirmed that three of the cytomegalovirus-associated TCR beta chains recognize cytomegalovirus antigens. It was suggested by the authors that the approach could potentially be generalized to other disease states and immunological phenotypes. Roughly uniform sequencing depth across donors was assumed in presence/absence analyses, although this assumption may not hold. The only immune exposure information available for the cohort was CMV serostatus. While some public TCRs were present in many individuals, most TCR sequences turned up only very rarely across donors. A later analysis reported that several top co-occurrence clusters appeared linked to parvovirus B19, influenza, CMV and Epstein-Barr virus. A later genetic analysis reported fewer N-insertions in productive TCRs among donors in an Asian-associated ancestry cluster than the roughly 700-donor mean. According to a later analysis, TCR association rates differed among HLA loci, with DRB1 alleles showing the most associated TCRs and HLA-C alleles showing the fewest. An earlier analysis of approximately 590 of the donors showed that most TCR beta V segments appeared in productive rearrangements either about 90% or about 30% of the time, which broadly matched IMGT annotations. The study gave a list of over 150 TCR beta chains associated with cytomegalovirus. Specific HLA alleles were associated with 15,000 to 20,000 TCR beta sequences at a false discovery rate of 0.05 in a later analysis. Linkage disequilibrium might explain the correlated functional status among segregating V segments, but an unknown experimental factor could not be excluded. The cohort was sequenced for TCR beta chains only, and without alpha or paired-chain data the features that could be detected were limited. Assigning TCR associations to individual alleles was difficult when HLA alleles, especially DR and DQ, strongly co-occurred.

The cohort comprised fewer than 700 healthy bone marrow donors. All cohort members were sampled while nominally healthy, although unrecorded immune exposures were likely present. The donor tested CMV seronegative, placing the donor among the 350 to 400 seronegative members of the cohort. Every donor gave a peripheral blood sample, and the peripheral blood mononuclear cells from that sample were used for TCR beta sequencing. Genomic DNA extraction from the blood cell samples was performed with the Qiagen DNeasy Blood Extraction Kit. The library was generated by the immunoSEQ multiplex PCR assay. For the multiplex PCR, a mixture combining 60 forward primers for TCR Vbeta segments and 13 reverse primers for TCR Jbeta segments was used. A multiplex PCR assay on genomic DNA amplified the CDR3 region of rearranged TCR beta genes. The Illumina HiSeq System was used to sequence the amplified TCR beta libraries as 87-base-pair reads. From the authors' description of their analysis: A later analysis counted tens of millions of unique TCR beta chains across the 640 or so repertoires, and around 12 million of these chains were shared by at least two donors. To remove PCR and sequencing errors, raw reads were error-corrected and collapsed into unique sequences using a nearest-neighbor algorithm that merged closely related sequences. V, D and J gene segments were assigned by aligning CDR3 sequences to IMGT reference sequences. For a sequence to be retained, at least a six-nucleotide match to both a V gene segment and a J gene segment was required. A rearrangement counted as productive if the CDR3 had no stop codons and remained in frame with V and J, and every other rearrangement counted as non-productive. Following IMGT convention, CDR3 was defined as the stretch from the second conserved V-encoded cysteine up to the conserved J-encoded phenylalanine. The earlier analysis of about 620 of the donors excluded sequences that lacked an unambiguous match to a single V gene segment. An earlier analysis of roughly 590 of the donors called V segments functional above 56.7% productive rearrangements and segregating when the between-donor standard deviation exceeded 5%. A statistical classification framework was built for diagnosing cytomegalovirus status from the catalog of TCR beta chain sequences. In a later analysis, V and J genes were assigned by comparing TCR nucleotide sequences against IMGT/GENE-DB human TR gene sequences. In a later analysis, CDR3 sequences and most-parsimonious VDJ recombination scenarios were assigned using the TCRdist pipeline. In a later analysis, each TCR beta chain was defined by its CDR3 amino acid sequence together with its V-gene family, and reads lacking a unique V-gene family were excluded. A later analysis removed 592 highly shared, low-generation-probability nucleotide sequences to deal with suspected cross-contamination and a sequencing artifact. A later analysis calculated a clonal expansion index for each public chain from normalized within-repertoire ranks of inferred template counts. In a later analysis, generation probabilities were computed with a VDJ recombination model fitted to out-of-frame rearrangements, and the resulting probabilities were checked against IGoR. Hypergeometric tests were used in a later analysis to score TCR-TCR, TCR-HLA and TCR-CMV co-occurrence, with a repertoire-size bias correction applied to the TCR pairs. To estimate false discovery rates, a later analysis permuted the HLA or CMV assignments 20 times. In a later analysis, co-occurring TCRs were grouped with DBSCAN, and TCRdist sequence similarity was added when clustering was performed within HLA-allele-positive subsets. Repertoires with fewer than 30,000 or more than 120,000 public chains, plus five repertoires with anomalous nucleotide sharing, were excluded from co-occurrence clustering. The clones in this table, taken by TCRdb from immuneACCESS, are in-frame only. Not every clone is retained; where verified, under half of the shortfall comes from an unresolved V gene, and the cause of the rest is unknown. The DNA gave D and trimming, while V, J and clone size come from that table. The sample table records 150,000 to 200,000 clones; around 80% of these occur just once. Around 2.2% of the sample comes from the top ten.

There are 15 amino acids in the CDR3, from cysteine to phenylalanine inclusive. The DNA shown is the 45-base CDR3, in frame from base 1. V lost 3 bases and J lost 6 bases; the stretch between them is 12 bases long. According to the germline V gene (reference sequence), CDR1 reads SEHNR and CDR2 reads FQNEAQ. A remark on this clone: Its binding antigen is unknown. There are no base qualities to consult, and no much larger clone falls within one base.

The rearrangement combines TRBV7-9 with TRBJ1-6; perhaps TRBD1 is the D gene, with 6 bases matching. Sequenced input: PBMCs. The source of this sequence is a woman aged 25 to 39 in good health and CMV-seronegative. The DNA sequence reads TGTGCCAGCAGCTTTCAGGGGATGGGTAATTCACCCCTCCACTTT. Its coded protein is CASSFQGMGNSPLHF.